The 14 T cell receptor beta chains presented below share a single source sample, sequenced in a study of T cell responses to AZD1222 COVID-19 vaccine. Libraries were prepared by immunoSEQ multiplex PCR; TCRdb keeps only in-frame clonotypes and omits some of them. The sample holds under 150,000 clones; 88% are singletons and the top ten take less than 4%. Source: peripheral blood, taken on day 0 of AZD1222 vaccination. The receptors were gathered from an adult in good health.

The chain is built from TRBV27 and TRBJ2-4, with D hard to call. V dropped 6 bases and J dropped 12 bases, with 18 bases sitting between them. The germline CDR1 and CDR2 sequences are MNHEY and SMNVEV (reference sequence). This CDR3 has 13 residues. This chain's CDR3 is CASSLTRARDQYF. The CDR3, as DNA: TGTGCCAGCAGCCTCACCCGGGCCCGCGATCAGTACTTC.

This chain uses TRBV5-1 with TRBJ1-2; no clear D. The CDR3 is 14 residues long. Trimming cost V 0 bases and J 3 bases, with 9 bases left between them. Germline loops: CDR1 SGHRS, CDR2 YFSETQ. The CDR3 protein is CASSLGVGDYGYTF. CDR3 DNA sequence: TGCGCCAGCAGCTTGGGAGTCGGGGACTATGGCTACACCTTC.

The chain couples TRBV27 to TRBJ2-3; 8 bases match TRBD1. V shed 7 bases, J shed 3 bases, and the junction held 9 bases outside the gene matches. CDR3 length: 15 residues. Germline-derived CDR1 and CDR2 are MNHEY and SMNVEV (reference sequence). CDR3 DNA sequence: TGTGCCAGCAACCCCGGACAGGGACGGACAGATACGCAGTATTTT. It translates to CASNPGQGRTDTQYF.

The chain couples TRBV5-1 to TRBJ1-1, with unresolved D. The CDR3 totals 14 residues. In germline, CDR1 is SGHRS, CDR2 YFSETQ. V was pared by 4 bases and J by 1 base, with 11 bases between. CDR3: CASSNPGRNTEAFF. The CDR3 DNA sequence: TGCGCCAGCAGCAATCCGGGCAGGAACACTGAAGCTTTCTTT.

The V and J genes are TRBV19 and TRBJ1-1; D perhaps matches TRBD1 (5 bases). This CDR3 comprises 13 residues. Germline values: CDR1 LNHDA, CDR2 SQIVND (reference sequence). V lost 1 base to trimming and J lost 6 bases, with 9 bases between them. The CDR3: CASSIVGDPEAFF. The CDR3 bases are TGTGCCAGTAGTATAGTGGGGGATCCTGAAGCTTTCTTT. Filled out from reference TRBV19 and TRBJ1-1, the complete variable domain reads DGGITQSPKYLFRKEGQNVTLSCEQNLNHDAMYWYRQDPGQGLRLIYYSQIVNDFQKGDIAEGYSVSREKKESFPLTVTSAQKNPTAFYLCASSIVGDPEAFFGQGTRLTVV.

In DNA, the CDR3 is TGTGCCAGCAGCGTAGGCTCAATCGGGGAAGCTTTCTTT. Translated, it gives CASSVGSIGEAFF. The rearrangement uses TRBV9 and TRBJ1-1; D is ambiguous. Germline CDR1 and CDR2: SGDLS and YYNGEE. The CDR3 spans 13 residues. Trimming removed 0 bases at V and 8 bases at J, with 11 bases between.

This chain's CDR3 is CATSRDPAAGNTIYF. Here the CDR3 DNA reads TGTGCCACCAGCAGAGATCCGGCAGCTGGAAACACCATATATTTT. The V call is TRBV15, the J call TRBJ1-3; D is unclear. Germline V gene sequence: CDR1 LNHNV, CDR2 YYDKDF (reference sequence). CDR3 length: 15 residues. V gave up 0 bases and J gave up 2 bases, with 8 bases separating them.

V gene TRBV9 combines with J gene TRBJ1-1; D gene ambiguous. The CDR3 has 15 amino acids. The germline V and J ends were trimmed by 0 bases and 2 bases, with 11 bases remaining between them. Germline assignment: CDR1 SGDLS and CDR2 YYNGEE. CDR3 protein: CASSVGNLANTEAFF. As DNA, the CDR3 is TGTGCCAGCAGCGTAGGTAACCTAGCCAACACTGAAGCTTTCTTT.

CDR3 loop: CASSLGTAGIAGYTF. For the CDR3, the DNA is TGTGCCAGCAGCTTGGGGACAGCTGGGATCGCTGGCTACACCTTC. The rearrangement joins TRBV5-4 to TRBJ1-2; perhaps TRBD1 as D (6 bases). The CDR3 totals 15 residues. CDR1 is SGHNT and CDR2 is YYREEE in the germline V gene (reference sequence). The V end was cut by 0 bases, the J end by 7 bases, with 16 bases between.

The gene calls are TRBV6-1 and TRBJ1-1; no firm D call. The CDR3 has 14 residues. From germline, CDR1 is MNHNS and CDR2 SASEGT. Trimming cost V 1 base and J 3 bases, with 9 bases left between them. CDR3 amino acids: CASSEVRGYTEAFF. The CDR3 bases are TGTGCCAGCAGTGAAGTCCGGGGTTACACTGAAGCTTTCTTT.

J is TRBJ2-7 and V is TRBV5-1; D gene ambiguous. The germline gives CDR1 SGHRS, CDR2 YFSETQ. V shed 4 bases and J shed 0 bases, with 8 bases lying between them. This CDR3 comprises 13 residues. CDR3 sequence: CASSPIFSYEQYF. The CDR3 DNA sequence: TGCGCCAGCAGCCCTATTTTCTCCTACGAGCAGTACTTC. The complete variable domain, with remaining parts taken from reference TRBV5-1 and TRBJ2-7, reads KAGVTQTPRYLIKTRGQQVTLSCSPISGHRSVSWYQQTPGQGLQFLFEYFSETQRNKGNFPGRFSGRQFSNSRSEMNVSTLELGDSALYLCASSPIFSYEQYFGPGTRLTVT.

The chain joins TRBV29-1 to TRBJ2-7; D uncertain. The CDR3 sequence is 11 residues long. Trimming took 4 bases from V and 3 from J, leaving 7 bases between them. Germline CDR1 and CDR2: SQVTM and ANQGSEA. The CDR3 bases are TGCAGCGTTGTTGGGGTCTACGAGCAGTACTTC. This encodes CSVVGVYEQYF.

The rearrangement links TRBV19 to TRBJ1-2, with D perhaps matching TRBD1 (5 bases). Germline loops: CDR1 LNHDA, CDR2 SQIVND (reference sequence). This CDR3 contains 15 residues. Trimming removed 1 base at V and 7 bases at J, with 16 bases between. The CDR3 protein is CASSIGLGGIRGYTF. DNA for the CDR3: TGTGCCAGTAGTATAGGACTTGGGGGGATCCGTGGCTACACCTTC.

The V gene is TRBV27, the J gene TRBJ1-2; D ambiguous. The CDR3 runs to 17 residues. Looked up from germline, CDR1 is MNHEY and CDR2 is SMNVEV (reference sequence). V was pared by 4 bases and J by 0 bases, with 18 bases between. CDR3 sequence: CASSYKGLVTSNYGYTF. The CDR3 DNA sequence: TGTGCCAGCAGTTATAAGGGTCTCGTCACTTCTAACTATGGCTACACCTTC.